The entry below gives a single T cell receptor (beta chain) sequence along with its context. Antigen: not known. Individual cDNA molecules were tagged with unique molecular identifiers, the study reported. TCRdb processed the 5' RACE reads anew with MiXCR; each CDR3 protein has one entry. Of some 50,000 distinct CDR3 sequences in the sample, around 9.7% were seen once. The source of the sample is a study of early T cells in non-severe SARS-CoV-2 infection. Study information: Bulk RNA from unsorted whole blood was sequenced; chains were unpaired. Study conclusions and caveats: Matching results from VDJdb favored anti-spike CD8 responses, leaving private and CD4 specificities undetected.

Germline V gene lookup returns CDR1 SGHTA and CDR2 FQGNSA. The ends were cut back, 5 bases at V and 7 bases at J, with 14 bases in the middle. The CDR3 extends over 13 amino acids. The chain links TRBV7-2 to TRBJ2-5; the D is unclear. Sequencing was carried out using whole blood. The sequence was obtained from an adult who was a healthcare worker with PCR-confirmed SARS-CoV-2 infection or an uninfected control (not recorded which). The CDR3 bases are TGTGCCAGCAGCCCGCTAGAAGGAGCGACCCAGTACTTC. Protein sequence: CASSPLEGATQYF.